This T cell receptor (beta chain) was captured by sequencing in a study of radiotherapy plus CTLA-4 blockade in lung cancer. For the study at large: Objective responses were documented in about 18% of patients, with disease control in about 31%.

As to this clone: What it recognizes is unknown.

CDR3 length equals 14 residues. V lost 3 bases and J 5 bases, leaving 13 bases between the germline ends. The V gene's germline CDR1 is MDHEN and CDR2 SYDVKM. Using immunoSEQ multiplex PCR, the repertoire was profiled, and TCRdb retains in-frame clones only, with some absent. Of about 120,000 clones in the sample, about four fifths are singletons; the top ten hold 5% to 5.5%. Study results and caveats: TCR clones from tumors expanded in blood after radiotherapy plus ipilimumab.

The source of this sequence is a human donor with non-small cell lung cancer who had a partial response to radiotherapy plus ipilimumab. The specimen comprised peripheral blood, sampled from a patient treated with radiotherapy plus ipilimumab. The V and J genes are TRBV28 and TRBJ2-5, with a tentative D call TRBD2 (6 bases). The chain's CDR3 is CASSFIGGAETQYF. The CDR3 DNA reads TGTGCCAGCAGTTTCATTGGCGGGGCTGAGACCCAGTACTTC.